This TCR beta chain appears in the sequencing data of a study of OX40 agonist ivuxolimab in advanced cancers. Of note for this clone: Its antigen remains unidentified.

CDR3 length equals 15 residues. The germline CDR1 and CDR2 sequences are SGDLS and YYNGEE. The germline V and J ends were trimmed by 4 bases and 11 bases, with 24 bases remaining between them. The repertoire was sequenced with immunoSEQ multiplex PCR; TCRdb's copy has only in-frame clones and lacks some. Of 70,000 to 95,000 clones listed, approximately 85% are singletons. Points from the study as a whole: The study observed clonal expansion of CD4+ and CD8+ blood T cells by week 6 at 0.1 to 3.0 mg/kg.

The input for sequencing was CD4+ or CD8+ T cells sorted from blood, taken in a trial of the OX40 agonist ivuxolimab. The rearrangement links TRBV9 to TRBJ2-5; TRBD2 is a possible D gene (6 bases). The TCR sequence derives from an adult with an advanced solid tumor such as melanoma, head and neck, liver or kidney cancer. CDR3 sequence reads: CASSPRGSERREQYF. CDR3 in DNA: TGTGCCAGCAGCCCCCGCGGTAGCGAGAGGAGGGAGCAGTACTTC.